These 24 T cell receptor beta chains came from one sample sequenced in a study of T cell repertoires in cytomegalovirus infection. These receptors' antigens are unknown. One entry per CDR3 protein results from TCRdb running MiXCR on the reads. This sample has 700,000 to 900,000 distinct CDR3 sequences, with about 27% found just once. The specimen comprised cultured CD8+ T cells from PBMCs, sampled from culture after CMV antigen stimulation. Source of these receptors: a human donor in good health (CMV status not recorded). Some clones in this sample may be carry-over from other donors' samples.

The CDR3 nucleotides are TGTGCCAGCAGCCCAGGGACTAGCGGGGCCCAAGAGACCCAGTACTTC. Protein product: CASSPGTSGAQETQYF. The chain joins TRBV5-6 to TRBJ2-5, with TRBD2 matching over 13 bases. Trimming removed 4 bases from V and 1 base from J; junction bases left unmatched: 4. The CDR3 runs to 16 residues. Per germline, CDR1 SGHDT and CDR2 YYEEEE.

The V and J genes are TRBV7-2 and TRBJ2-1, with TRBD2 identical over 9 bases. The germline CDR1 and CDR2 sequences are SGHTA and FQGNSA. This CDR3 spans 15 amino acids. The junction had 6 bases not matched to a gene; V was cut back by 5 bases and J by 4 bases. The CDR3 DNA sequence: TGTGCCAGCAGCGGAATAGCGGGGGAATACAATGAGCAGTTCTTC. Its protein is CASSGIAGEYNEQFF.

The rearrangement uses TRBV19 and TRBJ2-2; 8 nucleotides line up with TRBD2. V lost 5 bases to trimming and J lost 7 bases; unmatched junction nucleotides: 12. The germline CDR1 and CDR2 sequences are LNHDA and SQIVND (reference sequence). The CDR3 length is 16 residues. Here the CDR3 reads CASSASRSGGGGELFF. The CDR3, as DNA: TGTGCCAGTAGTGCCAGTCGCAGCGGGGGTGGCGGGGAGCTGTTTTTT.

This clonotype was counted a few times. The CDR3 nucleotides are TGTGCCAGCAGCTCATGGGACAGGAGAGCCGGGGAGCTGTTTTTT. Its translation: CASSSWDRRAGELFF. The chain links TRBV11-3 to TRBJ2-2, with 8 bases identical to TRBD1. Germline V gene lookup returns CDR1 SGHNT and CDR2 YENEEA. V trimming: 4 bases; J trimming: 6 bases; junction bases outside the gene matches: 7. This CDR3 spans 15 amino acids.

The V call is TRBV6-2 or TRBV6-3, the J call TRBJ2-7; D is unclear. Germline assignment: CDR1 MNHEY and CDR2 SVGEGT. The CDR3 totals 13 residues. V lost 5 bases and J 2 bases, leaving 10 bases between the germline ends. DNA for the CDR3: TGTGCCAGCAGTCACCTTTTGGCCTACGAGCAGTACTTC. Its protein is CASSHLLAYEQYF.

This clonotype was observed a few times. The V gene is TRBV28, the J gene TRBJ1-1; no clear D. CDR1 and CDR2 (germline): MDHEN, SYDVKM. Trimming took off 10 bases at V and 3 bases at J, with 15 bases between the two ends. CDR3 length equals 13 residues. CDR3 nucleotide sequence: TGTGCCATCTCGTTAGGGCGGGACACTGAAGCTTTCTTT. Protein: CAISLGRDTEAFF.

This clonotype was observed a handful of times. V usage is TRBV27 and J usage is TRBJ2-2, with D perhaps TRBD2 (6 bases). There are 16 residues in the CDR3. Per the germline V gene, CDR1 is MNHEY and CDR2 is SMNVEV (reference sequence). The germline V and J ends were trimmed by 0 bases and 7 bases, with 15 bases remaining between them. The CDR3 spells CASSLSGRGLNGELFF. CDR3 DNA sequence: TGTGCCAGCAGTTTATCCGGGCGGGGTCTTAACGGGGAGCTGTTTTTT.

This clonotype was seen a few times. The chain couples TRBV2 to TRBJ2-3; D may be TRBD1 (5 bases). This CDR3 comprises 15 residues. The germline gives CDR1 SNHLY, CDR2 FYNNEI. V was trimmed by 5 bases and J by 1 base, leaving 13 bases between them. This CDR3 reads CASSTRQSGTDTQYF. In DNA form, the CDR3 reads TGTGCCAGCAGTACCCGACAGTCTGGCACAGATACGCAGTATTTT. Full variable domain (rest looked up from reference TRBV2 and TRBJ2-3): EPEVTQTPSHQVTQMGQEVILRCVPISNHLYFYWYRQILGQKVEFLVSFYNNEISEKSEIFDDQFSVERPDGSNFTLKIRSTKLEDSAMYFCASSTRQSGTDTQYFGPGTRLTVL.

The chain joins TRBV24-1 to TRBJ1-4; no reliable D call. This CDR3 has 16 amino acids. The germline CDR1 and CDR2 sequences are KGHDR and SFDVKD. The ends were cut back, 4 bases at V and 0 bases at J, with 11 bases in the middle. The CDR3 is CATSDSVQATNEKLFF. The CDR3 coding sequence is TGTGCCACCAGTGACTCCGTCCAGGCAACTAATGAAAAACTGTTTTTT.

This rearrangement joins TRBV15 to TRBJ2-2; D gene ambiguous. This CDR3 has 14 residues. V lost 3 bases and J lost 5, with 10 bases in between. Germline values: CDR1 LNHNV, CDR2 YYDKDF (reference sequence). The CDR3 sequence: CATSSVYMTGELFF. CDR3 bases: TGTGCCACCAGCAGCGTCTATATGACCGGGGAGCTGTTTTTT.

The V gene is TRBV9, the J gene TRBJ1-2; 7 bases fit TRBD1. This CDR3 has 15 residues. The germline CDR1 and CDR2 sequences are SGDLS and YYNGEE. V was pared by 3 bases and J by 0 bases, with 5 bases of the junction left unmatched. The CDR3 is CASSAGQSTNYGYTF. The CDR3 DNA follows: TGTGCCAGCAGCGCGGGACAGAGCACTAACTATGGCTACACCTTC.

The chain has TRBV4-3 and TRBJ2-3; TRBD2 matches 9 bases. CDR3 length: 18 residues. After removal of 1 base from V and 4 bases from J, the junction contained 12 bases not matched to a gene. Germline V gene data show CDR1 as LGHNA and CDR2 as YSLEER. The CDR3 reads CASSQVSGGPSHADTQYF. DNA for the CDR3: TGCGCCAGCAGCCAAGTTAGCGGGGGCCCCTCACACGCAGATACGCAGTATTTT.

This clonotype has only a few counts. The chain has TRBV12-3 or TRBV12-4 and TRBJ1-1; D perhaps matches TRBD1 (6 bases). The CDR3 loop spans 14 amino acids. V lost 5 bases, J lost 1 base, and 11 bases lay in between. CDR3 DNA sequence: TGTGCCAGCAGTCGCGACAGGTCGAACACTGAAGCTTTCTTT. It translates to CASSRDRSNTEAFF.

This sequence joins TRBV6-2 or TRBV6-3 and TRBJ1-1, with D possibly being TRBD1 (6 bases). Germline CDR1 MNHEY, CDR2 SVGEGT. The CDR3 has 15 amino acids. Trimming left V 0 bases short and J 4 bases short, with 12 bases between. CDR3 region: CASSYSSGEGTEAFF. CDR3 nucleotides: TGTGCCAGCAGTTACTCGTCAGGGGAGGGCACTGAAGCTTTCTTT.

This clonotype was picked up a small number of times. This chain uses TRBV12-3 or TRBV12-4 with TRBJ2-2, with D possibly TRBD1 on 6 matching bases. The CDR3 is 15 residues long. V lost 6 bases and J 2 bases, leaving 13 bases between the germline ends. The CDR3 reads CASSHSGQNTGELFF. Here the CDR3 DNA reads TGTGCCAGCAGCCATTCGGGACAAAACACCGGGGAGCTGTTTTTT.

Ten or more counts support this clonotype. The chain employs TRBV25-1 and TRBJ1-2, with TRBD1 identical over 8 bases. Trimming took 2 bases from V and 8 from J; bases not matched to a gene: 10. Germline values: CDR1 MGHDK, CDR2 SYGVNS. The CDR3 length is 15 residues. CDR3 protein: CASSEAGQGRMGYTF. In nucleotides, the CDR3 is TGTGCCAGCAGTGAAGCCGGACAGGGAAGGATGGGCTACACCTTC.

The chain uses TRBV5-1 and TRBJ1-2; D remains unclear. With 4 bases removed from V and 8 bases from J, the gap between germline ends came to 15 bases. The CDR3 sequence is 13 residues long. Germline CDR1 SGHRS, CDR2 YFSETQ. As DNA, the CDR3 is TGCGCCAGCAGCGGCGACCTGCCTGGGGGCTACACCTTC. The encoded protein is CASSGDLPGGYTF.

This clonotype appeared once. This sequence joins TRBV20-1 and TRBJ1-1; D unclear. From germline, CDR1 is DFQATT and CDR2 SNEGSKA (reference sequence). Trimming stripped 0 bases from V and 5 bases from J, with 13 bases between. The CDR3 sequence is 14 residues long. CDR3 sequence reads: CSARDLLSWTEAFF. The CDR3 DNA sequence: TGCAGTGCTAGAGATCTCTTGTCCTGGACTGAAGCTTTCTTT.

This clonotype was seen only a few times. The chain uses TRBV10-3 and TRBJ2-3, with 10 positions matching TRBD1. The germline gives CDR1 ENHRY, CDR2 SYGVKD. Unmatched junction bases numbered 12, after V lost 2 bases and J lost 1 base. The CDR3 is made up of 19 amino acids. CDR3 region: CAISEPDKGQGFGTDTQYF. In DNA, the CDR3 is TGTGCCATCAGTGAGCCCGATAAGGGACAGGGGTTCGGCACAGATACGCAGTATTTT.

This clonotype was picked up many times. The DNA of the CDR3 is TGTGCCAGCAGTCCCGGGACAGGGGTCTATGGCTACACCTTC. It translates to CASSPGTGVYGYTF. The chain carries TRBV27 and TRBJ1-2; 10 nucleotides line up with TRBD1. This CDR3 spans 14 amino acids. Germline V gene sequence: CDR1 MNHEY, CDR2 SMNVEV (reference sequence). V was pared by 5 bases and J by 4 bases, with 4 bases of the junction left unmatched.

This chain uses TRBV6-5 with TRBJ1-2; possible D gene TRBD1, 5 bases. The CDR3 has 15 residues. Trimming took 0 bases from V and 14 from J, leaving 22 bases between them. Germline values: CDR1 MNHEY, CDR2 SVGAGI. The CDR3 is CASSYSVQGYYGLTF. The CDR3 DNA reads as TGTGCCAGCAGTTACTCCGTCCAGGGTTACTATGGGTTAACCTTC.

V is TRBV20-1 and J is TRBJ1-2; 7 bases line up with TRBD1. J gave up 6 bases and V 0 bases, and 13 bases lay outside the gene matches. This CDR3 is built from 16 residues. From germline, CDR1 is DFQATT and CDR2 SNEGSKA (reference sequence). CDR3 coding DNA: TGCAGTGCTAGAGATAAGTTTGACAGGGTTTGGGATGGCTACACCTTC. It translates to CSARDKFDRVWDGYTF.

Ten or more counts support this clonotype. This chain links TRBV7-8 with TRBJ1-2; tentatively, D is TRBD1 (6 bases). The CDR3 runs 15 residues. Germline V gene lookup returns CDR1 SGHVS and CDR2 FQNEAQ. V was pared by 0 bases and J by 2 bases, with 10 bases between. The CDR3 protein is CASSLATGTNYGYTF. CDR3 in DNA: TGTGCCAGCAGCTTAGCTACCGGGACAAACTATGGCTACACCTTC. Full variable domain (remainder filled in from reference TRBV7-8 and TRBJ1-2): GAGVSQSPRYKVAKRGQDVALRCDPISGHVSLFWYQQALGQGPEFLTYFQNEAQLDKSGLPSDRFFAERPEGSVSTLKIQRTQQEDSAVYLCASSLATGTNYGYTFGSGTRLTVV.

The chain carries TRBV20-1 and TRBJ2-7, with 13 bases fitting TRBD2. V shed 6 bases and J 3 bases; nucleotides not matched to a gene: 11. Germline CDR1 is DFQATT and CDR2 is SNEGSKA (reference sequence). CDR3 length equals 16 residues. Here the CDR3 reads CSARTSGGLILYEQYV. The CDR3 DNA is TGCAGTGCGCGGACTAGCGGGGGCCTAATCCTCTACGAGCAGTACGTC.